Each of the 30 T cell receptor beta chains below was sequenced from the same sample in a study of a mutant IDH1 vaccine in newly diagnosed glioma (dated by TCRdb to the early 2020s). These TCRs' antigens remain unknown. Interpreted using the paper, the time point label stands for: week 35, safety follow-up. A 20-mer mutant IDH1 peptide at 300 micrograms in Montanide made up each vaccine dose, which was injected subcutaneously together with topical imiquimod. To prepare the library, the immunoSEQ multiplex PCR assay was applied. Sourced from immuneACCESS, this table was stored by TCRdb with only in-frame sequences that have V and J called. A share of the clones is absent; for the studies checked, an unresolved V gene accounts for under half, and the remainder has no known explanation. The sample table shows tens of thousands of clones, and around 85% are seen once. 1.6% of the sample lies in the top ten.

This specimen consisted of PBMCs, obtained from a glioma patient whose treatment included an IDH1 peptide vaccine. The receptors come from a man aged 35-49 years with glioma.

The rearrangement uses TRBV4-1 and TRBJ1-5; 9 bases agree with TRBD1. V dropped 1 base and J dropped 1; count of bases not matched to a gene: 2. From germline, CDR1 is MGHRA and CDR2 YSYEKL. There are 16 residues in the CDR3. CDR3 region: CASSQAGTGSNQPQHF. The CDR3, as DNA: TGCGCCAGCAGCCAAGCCGGGACAGGGAGCAATCAGCCCCAGCATTTT.

The gene calls are TRBV2 and TRBJ2-5; TRBD1 might be the D (5 bases). Germline V lookup: CDR1 SNHLY, CDR2 FYNNEI. CDR3 length equals 12 residues. Trimming removed 6 bases at V and 3 bases at J, with 8 bases between. The chain's CDR3 is CASRQDEETQYF. The DNA for the CDR3 is TGTGCCAGCAGACAGGACGAAGAGACCCAGTACTTC.

CDR3 residues: CASSLVAGGPETQYF. The CDR3 DNA is TGTGCCAGCAGCTTAGTAGCGGGAGGGCCGGAGACCCAGTACTTC. The chain combines TRBV7-8 with TRBJ2-5, with 11 bases identical to TRBD2. The CDR3 runs to 15 residues. The V and J ends lost 1 base and 5 bases, in that order; junction bases with no gene match: 3. The V gene's germline CDR1 is SGHVS and CDR2 FQNEAQ.

The rearrangement joins TRBV7-2 to TRBJ2-3; D not resolved. This CDR3 is built from 15 residues. V was cut by 6 bases and J by 6 bases, with 19 bases left in between. CDR1 and CDR2 (germline): SGHTA, FQGNSA. The CDR3 DNA reads TGTGCCAGCAGTCCTCTGGGGTCCTCCGTTGATACGCAGTATTTT. This sequence encodes CASSPLGSSVDTQYF.

This chain joins TRBV4-2 and TRBJ1-1; D call uncertain. The CDR3 has 15 residues. Germline CDR1 and CDR2: LGHNA and YNFKEQ. Trimming took 4 bases from V and 1 from J, leaving 13 bases between them. The chain's CDR3 is CASSPRSQANTEAFF. The CDR3 nucleotides read TGTGCCAGCAGCCCGCGGTCCCAGGCGAACACTGAAGCTTTCTTT.

The chain is built from TRBV5-1 and TRBJ2-7, with D perhaps matching TRBD1 (5 bases). V shed 4 bases and J shed 2 bases, with 22 bases lying between them. There are 17 residues in the CDR3. Germline V gene data show CDR1 as SGHRS and CDR2 as YFSETQ. The CDR3 spells CASSPWSGSERPYEQYF. CDR3 bases: TGCGCCAGCAGCCCCTGGTCAGGGTCCGAACGACCCTACGAGCAGTACTTC.

The chain joins TRBV19 to TRBJ2-7; the D is unclear. The CDR3 loop spans 12 amino acids. Trimming pared 8 bases from V and 3 bases from J, leaving 11 bases between. The germline V gene encodes CDR1 LNHDA and CDR2 SQIVND (reference sequence). CDR3 region: CASANHGYEQYF. The CDR3 DNA sequence: TGTGCCAGTGCGAATCATGGCTACGAGCAGTACTTC.

The chain has TRBV7-2 and TRBJ1-3, with 9 bases lining up with TRBD1. Germline CDR1 SGHTA, CDR2 FQGNSA. Germline trimming cut 5 bases from V and 0 bases from J; bases unmatched to any gene: 8. The CDR3 contains 17 residues. The CDR3 sequence: CASSRGQGRFSGNTIYF. Written as DNA, the CDR3 is TGTGCCAGCAGCCGGGGACAGGGCCGGTTCTCTGGAAACACCATATATTTT.

The CDR3 DNA reads TGTGCCAGCAGCCCGGGAGGGGGACTTACCTACGAGCAGTACTTC. Translated, it gives CASSPGGGLTYEQYF. The chain combines TRBV7-2 with TRBJ2-7; 8 positions match TRBD2. The CDR3 has 15 residues. CDR1 is SGHTA, CDR2 FQGNSA, per germline. V gave up 5 bases and J gave up 2 bases; unmatched junction bases: 8.

The rearrangement links TRBV4-3 to TRBJ2-7; TRBD1 matches at 11 bases. Germline CDR1 reads LGHNA; CDR2 reads YSLEER. The V segment lost 1 base and the J segment 3 bases; nucleotides outside the gene matches: 5. This CDR3 comprises 16 residues. CDR3 in DNA: TGCGCCAGCAGCCAAGGAGGGGGGACAGGGGGCTACGAGCAGTACTTC. This gives the protein CASSQGGGTGGYEQYF.

This chain's CDR3 is CASRLVPPAGLSYEQYF. The CDR3 coding sequence is TGTGCAAGTCGCTTAGTCCCTCCAGCGGGCCTCTCCTACGAGCAGTACTTC. The chain combines TRBV12-2 with TRBJ2-7; the table gives TRBD2 as D, unverified against the DNA. TRBV12-2 is reported as a pseudogene. The CDR3 has 17 amino acids.

This clone came up once. The chain couples TRBV23-1 to TRBJ2-2; 12 bases agree with TRBD2. TRBV23-1 is an open reading frame whose function is uncertain. CDR3 length: 21 amino acids. Trimming at V came to 0 bases and at J to 0 bases, leaving 11 bases not matched to a gene. CDR3 region: CASSQSLTAGTSGSNTGELFF. The CDR3 DNA reads as TGCGCCAGCAGTCAATCCCTGACAGCCGGGACTAGCGGGTCGAACACCGGGGAGCTGTTTTTT.

The chain employs TRBV27 and TRBJ1-2, with TRBD1 as a possible D gene (6 bases). V was shortened by 6 bases and J by 5 bases, with 10 bases between the two germline ends. The CDR3 is 12 residues long. Germline V lookup: CDR1 MNHEY, CDR2 SMNVEV (reference sequence). Here the CDR3 reads CASRRGGYGYTF. DNA of the CDR3: TGTGCCAGCAGGAGGGGGGGGTATGGCTACACCTTC.

V and J are TRBV7-9 and TRBJ2-1; 8 bases are shared with TRBD2. The CDR3 sequence is 17 residues long. The V gene's germline CDR1 is SEHNR and CDR2 FQNEAQ (reference sequence). V dropped 0 bases and J dropped 8; count of bases not matched to a gene: 12. In DNA form, the CDR3 reads TGTGCCAGCAGCTTAGCACGGGAGGGCCTTGTTTCGGATGAGCAGTTCTTC. The encoded protein is CASSLAREGLVSDEQFF.

The V call is TRBV28, the J call TRBJ2-7, with 7 bases aligning to TRBD1. The junction had 10 bases not matched to a gene; V was cut back by 3 bases and J by 2 bases. CDR3 size: 16 residues. The V gene's germline CDR1 is MDHEN and CDR2 SYDVKM. The CDR3 reads CASSFPARQGAYEQYF. The CDR3 DNA reads as TGTGCCAGCAGTTTCCCGGCGCGGCAGGGGGCCTACGAGCAGTACTTC.

This clone occurred a few times. The chain links TRBV7-9 to TRBJ2-5; perhaps TRBD2 as D (6 bases). Trimming took 6 bases from V and 2 from J, leaving 22 bases between them. The germline V gene encodes CDR1 SEHNR and CDR2 FQNEAQ (reference sequence). The CDR3 spans 17 residues. The chain's CDR3 is CASSWGRGLEKQETQYF. DNA for the CDR3: TGTGCCAGCAGTTGGGGTCGGGGGTTGGAAAAGCAAGAGACCCAGTACTTC.

The chain carries TRBV19 and TRBJ2-6; D possibly corresponds to TRBD2 (5 bases). The length of the CDR3 is 12 residues. Germline lookup yields CDR1 LNHDA and CDR2 SQIVND (reference sequence). Trimming took 4 bases from V and 12 from J, leaving 10 bases between them. CDR3 region: CASSTSEVVLTF. The CDR3 region has the DNA TGTGCCAGTAGTACCTCGGAGGTCGTCCTGACTTTC. Full variable domain (outside the CDR3, taken from reference TRBV19 and TRBJ2-6): DGGITQSPKYLFRKEGQNVTLSCEQNLNHDAMYWYRQDPGQGLRLIYYSQIVNDFQKGDIAEGYSVSREKKESFPLTVTSAQKNPTAFYLCASSTSEVVLTFGAGSRLTVL.

The chain carries TRBV7-9 and TRBJ1-3; unclear D gene. CDR3 length: 13 residues. V lost 5 bases and J 8 bases, leaving 13 bases between the germline ends. Looked up from germline, CDR1 is SEHNR and CDR2 is FQNEAQ (reference sequence). The CDR3 nucleotides are TGTGCCAGCAGCACTACCCCTTCGGACACCATATATTTT. This codes for CASSTTPSDTIYF. The complete variable domain, with remaining parts taken from reference TRBV7-9 and TRBJ1-3, reads DTGVSQNPRHKITKRGQNVTFRCDPISEHNRLYWYRQTLGQGPEFLTYFQNEAQLEKSRLLSDRFSAERPKGSFSTLEIQRTEQGDSAMYLCASSTTPSDTIYFGEGSWLTVV.

V and J are TRBV6-4 and TRBJ2-3, with D perhaps matching TRBD1 (5 bases). Trimming pared 0 bases from V and 4 bases from J, leaving 11 bases between. The CDR3 totals 15 residues. The germline V gene encodes CDR1 MRHNA and CDR2 SNTAGT. CDR3 sequence reads: CASSDSFAGSDTQYF. In DNA, the CDR3 is TGTGCCAGCAGTGACTCCTTTGCAGGGTCAGATACGCAGTATTTT.

This chain joins TRBV4-1 and TRBJ1-5; no clear D gene. V lost 1 base and J 2 bases, leaving 3 bases between the germline ends. The CDR3 runs 13 residues. From germline, CDR1 is MGHRA and CDR2 YSYEKL. The CDR3 is CASSQAGNQPQHF. CDR3 bases: TGCGCCAGCAGCCAAGCCGGCAATCAGCCCCAGCATTTT.

The chain couples TRBV10-3 to TRBJ1-5, with D unresolved. Trimming took off 8 bases at V and 0 bases at J, with 8 bases between the two ends. CDR3 length: 13 amino acids. CDR1 is ENHRY and CDR2 is SYGVKD in the germline V gene. The CDR3 here is CAIGSYSNQPQHF. CDR3 bases: TGTGCCATCGGGAGCTATAGCAATCAGCCCCAGCATTTT.

This chain links TRBV6-4 with TRBJ2-3; D is ambiguous. The CDR3 sequence is 15 residues long. The germline V gene has CDR1 MRHNA and CDR2 SNTAGT. Trimming removed 3 bases at V and 0 bases at J, with 10 bases between. The CDR3 nucleotides are TGTGCCAGCAGTGATAGTGGTGATAGCACAGATACGCAGTATTTT. It translates to CASSDSGDSTDTQYF.

This chain links TRBV7-8 with TRBJ2-7; D remains unclear. There are 16 residues in the CDR3. CDR1 and CDR2 (germline): SGHVS, FQNEAQ. V lost 1 base and J 0 bases, leaving 13 bases between the germline ends. For the CDR3, the DNA is TGTGCCAGCAGCTTAGGACCGGGCCCCAGCTCCTACGAGCAGTACTTC. Its protein is CASSLGPGPSSYEQYF.

The rearrangement joins TRBV6-4 to TRBJ1-1; D unresolved. The ends were cut back, 1 base at V and 0 bases at J, with 6 bases in the middle. The CDR3 has 14 residues. The germline V gene encodes CDR1 MRHNA and CDR2 SNTAGT. DNA of the CDR3: TGTGCCAGCAGTGACTTCCCAATGAACACTGAAGCTTTCTTT. Its translation: CASSDFPMNTEAFF.

This chain joins TRBV7-3 and TRBJ2-7, with 11 bases lining up with TRBD1. Trimming removed 4 bases from V and 4 bases from J; junction bases left unmatched: 6. CDR1 SGHTA and CDR2 FQGTGA come from the germline V gene. The CDR3 runs 15 residues. The DNA for the CDR3 is TGTGCCAGCAGCTCACCGGGACAGGGGGTATACGAGCAGTACTTC. This gives the protein CASSSPGQGVYEQYF.

The chain uses TRBV28 and TRBJ2-7; D remains unclear. Germline lookup yields CDR1 MDHEN and CDR2 SYDVKM. This CDR3 contains 16 residues. V was pared by 7 bases and J by 3 bases, with 22 bases between. The CDR3 DNA sequence: TGTGCCAGCACCACTCCTATTCCTGATTACGGCTACGAGCAGTACTTC. Amino acid sequence: CASTTPIPDYGYEQYF.

The J gene is TRBJ1-1, the V gene TRBV11-2; 9 positions agree with TRBD1. From germline, CDR1 is SGHAT and CDR2 FQNNGV. V shed 1 base, J shed 2 bases, and the junction held 8 bases outside the gene matches. This CDR3 has 17 residues. CDR3 sequence (DNA): TGTGCCAGCAGCTTAGGGGACAGGGTAGTCCCTAACACTGAAGCTTTCTTT. It yields the protein CASSLGDRVVPNTEAFF.

The count of this clone is one. The chain joins TRBV7-2 to TRBJ2-7, with D maybe TRBD2 (6 bases). Trimming cost V 5 bases and J 3 bases, with 20 bases left between them. CDR3 length: 16 amino acids. Germline V CDR1 and CDR2: SGHTA, FQGNSA. The CDR3 bases are TGTGCCAGCAGCGACCTCGGTAGCGGATTTTACTACGAGCAGTACTTC. Encoded protein: CASSDLGSGFYYEQYF. Using reference TRBV7-2 and TRBJ2-7 for the parts outside the CDR3, the full variable domain is GAGVSQSPSNKVTEKGKDVELRCDPISGHTALYWYRQSLGQGLEFLIYFQGNSAPDKSGLPSDRFSAERTGGSVSTLTIQRTQQEDSAVYLCASSDLGSGFYYEQYFGPGTRLTVT.

J is TRBJ2-2 and V is TRBV5-1; 7 bases agree with TRBD1. Trimming removed 4 bases from V and 1 base from J; junction bases left unmatched: 10. The CDR3 consists of 17 residues. Germline V gene sequence: CDR1 SGHRS, CDR2 YFSETQ. The DNA of the CDR3 is TGCGCCAGCAGCCCAGGTTGGACAGGAAAGAACACCGGGGAGCTGTTTTTT. Translating gives CASSPGWTGKNTGELFF.

The chain employs TRBV6-5 and TRBJ2-2, with no clear D. V was shortened by 2 bases and J by 7 bases, with 5 bases between the two germline ends. This CDR3 contains 12 residues. Germline-derived CDR1 and CDR2 are MNHEY and SVGAGI. Here the CDR3 DNA reads TGTGCCAGCAGTTACAGCGACGGGGAGCTGTTTTTT. Amino acid sequence: CASSYSDGELFF.